This TCR beta chain comes out of a study of metastatic and nonmetastatic thyroid tumors. Study in general: Patients with malignant and benign thyroid disease provided blood and tumor or nodule tissue, whose repertoires were compared. Findings of the study overall: Within blood and tumor, benign nodules reportedly had significantly lower TCR beta diversity than malignant thyroid tumors did.

This clone has only a few counts. What it binds is unknown. TCRdb ran MiXCR on the PCR reads. Counted here are 15,000 to 20,000 clones, more than 30% occurring once; the ten biggest clones make up about 25%. Ahead of thyroid surgery, no patient had received treatment of any kind. The sequencing sample was made of tumor tissue. This sequence was found in a female donor with papillary thyroid cancer or a benign thyroid nodule (not recorded which). Some clones in this sample may be carry-over from other donors' samples.

CDR3 bases: TGTGCCAGCAGTTTGCCCGGACTAGGTTCTGGGGCCAACGTCCTGACTTTC. Translation gives CASSLPGLGSGANVLTF. The gene calls are TRBV28 and TRBJ2-6, with TRBD2 matching 7 bases. Trimming removed 3 bases from V and 1 base from J; junction bases left unmatched: 6. The CDR3 is 17 residues long. CDR1 and CDR2 (germline): MDHEN, SYDVKM.